This TCR beta chain was sequenced for a study of CD8 T cells in Susac syndrome. Negative isolation yielded CD4+ and CD8+ T cells, and FACS enriched TEMRA cells. The V gene's germline CDR1 is SGHTA and CDR2 FQGNSA. J was trimmed by 8 bases and V by 6 bases; bases with no gene match: 4. The CDR3 contains 12 residues. Reverse transcription of roughly 0.45 to 1 ug RNA used random hexamers. immunoSEQ multiplex PCR amplified TCR beta CDR3 across 54 Vbeta, 13 Jbeta. One entry per CDR3 protein, called by TCRdb with MiXCR from the immunoSEQ multiplex PCR reads. The sample includes fewer than 150,000 distinct CDR3 sequences, approximately 95% of them seen just once. In regard to this clonotype: As yet, its antigen is unknown.

General study findings and limits: Detection of Susac-specific public clones gave over 15 in total CD8+ repertoires and about 5 in CD8+ TEMRA repertoires.

This TCR was recovered from a human donor with Susac syndrome. The sample taken for sequencing was CD8+ T cells from PBMCs. V usage is TRBV7-2 and J usage is TRBJ1-5; TRBD1 matches 7 bases. The CDR3 DNA reads TGTGCCAGCAGTATTACAGGGGAGCCCCAGCATTTT. This translates into CASSITGEPQHF. Looking up the rest from reference TRBV7-2 and TRBJ1-5 gives the full variable domain: GAGVSQSPSNKVTEKGKDVELRCDPISGHTALYWYRQSLGQGLEFLIYFQGNSAPDKSGLPSDRFSAERTGGSVSTLTIQRTQQEDSAVYLCASSITGEPQHFGDGTRLSIL.